This T cell receptor (beta chain) was captured in a study of metastatic and nonmetastatic thyroid tumors. Overall study: It was across blood and tumor or nodule tissue from malignant and benign thyroid patients that repertoires were compared.

All patients reached thyroid surgery having received no treatment beforehand. This clone occurred a few times. Per germline, CDR1 MNHEY and CDR2 SVGEGT. The J segment lost 5 bases and the V segment lost 4 bases, leaving 0 bases of the junction unmatched. This CDR3 is built from 12 residues. Authors' analysis steps: The study's classifier, a distant-metastasis tool for papillary thyroid cancer, was built using CDR3 differences across clinicopathological groups. TCRdb re-clonotyped the PCR reads via MiXCR. TCRdb's processing, not the study's, gives the V and J calls here. The sample contains roughly 15,000 clones, under 35% of which appear only once.

The clonotype comes from a female donor with papillary thyroid cancer or a benign thyroid nodule (not recorded which). Some clones in this sample may be carry-over from other donors' samples. Sequenced: adjacent normal tissue. The chain carries TRBV6-2 or TRBV6-3 and TRBJ2-5; TRBD1 agrees at 8 bases. The CDR3 nucleotides are TGTGCCAGCAGTTGGGACAGGGAGACCCAGTACTTC. It encodes CASSWDRETQYF.